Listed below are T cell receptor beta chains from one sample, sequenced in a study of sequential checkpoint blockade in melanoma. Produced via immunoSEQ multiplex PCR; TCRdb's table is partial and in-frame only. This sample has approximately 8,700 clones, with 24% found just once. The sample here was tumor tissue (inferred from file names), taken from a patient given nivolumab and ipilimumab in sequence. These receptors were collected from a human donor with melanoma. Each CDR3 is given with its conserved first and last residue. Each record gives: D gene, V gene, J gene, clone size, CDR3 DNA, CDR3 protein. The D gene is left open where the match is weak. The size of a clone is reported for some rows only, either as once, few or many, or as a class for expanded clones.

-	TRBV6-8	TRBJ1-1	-	TGTGCCAGCAGTGTAAGGACTAACACTGAAGCTTTCTTT	CASSVRTNTEAFF
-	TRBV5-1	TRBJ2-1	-	TGCGCCAGCAGCTTGGAGGGATCCTACAATGAGCAGTTCTTC	CASSLEGSYNEQFF
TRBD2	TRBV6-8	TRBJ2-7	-	TGTGCCAGCAGTGGCCACAGCGGGGACCCCTCAAACTTC	CASSGHSGDPSNF
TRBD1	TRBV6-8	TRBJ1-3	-	TGTGCCAGCACCGGGACAGGGGACTCCTTGGATGGAAACACCATATATTTT	CASTGTGDSLDGNTIYF
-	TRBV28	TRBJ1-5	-	TGTGCCAGCAGTTTAACAGGGTCTGGGGATCGGGTTCAGCCCCAGCATTTT	CASSLTGSGDRVQPQHF
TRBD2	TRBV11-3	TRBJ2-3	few	TGTGCCAGCAGCCATAGCGGGAGAACAGATACGCAGTATTTT	CASSHSGRTDTQYF
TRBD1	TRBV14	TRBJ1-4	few	TGTGCCAGCAGCCAAGACCCCGGGACAGCTAATGAAAAACTGTTTTTT	CASSQDPGTANEKLFF
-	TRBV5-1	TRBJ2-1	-	TGCGCCAGCAGCTTGGAGGCAGGAAGCGATGAGCAGTTCTTC	CASSLEAGSDEQFF
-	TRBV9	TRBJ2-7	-	TGTGCCAGCAGCAACCCTGCCGGGACTGGAAGCTACGAGCAGTACTTC	CASSNPAGTGSYEQYF
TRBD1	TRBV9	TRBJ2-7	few	TGTGCCAGCATCCGGGACAGGGTTCCCTACGAGCAGTACTTC	CASIRDRVPYEQYF
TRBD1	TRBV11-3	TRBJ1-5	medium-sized	TGTGCCAGCAGCTTTCCCTCAGGGGGCGAGTTGAACAGCAATCAGCCCCAGCATTTT	CASSFPSGGELNSNQPQHF
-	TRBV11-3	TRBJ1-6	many	TGTGCCAGCAGCTCGAGACGGTGGAATTCACCCCTCCACTTT	CASSSRRWNSPLHF
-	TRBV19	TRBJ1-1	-	TGTGCCAGTAGTATAGACGTAGGCTCGAACACTGAAGCTTTCTTT	CASSIDVGSNTEAFF
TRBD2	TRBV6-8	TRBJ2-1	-	TGTGCCAGCAGTTTAGCGGGCAACTCCTACAATGAGCAGTTCTTC	CASSLAGNSYNEQFF
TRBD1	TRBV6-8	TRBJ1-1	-	TGTGCCAGCAGTCTGGGCAGGGGGCCTGAAGCTTTCTTT	CASSLGRGPEAFF
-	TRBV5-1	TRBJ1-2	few	TGCGCCAGCAGCTTGGATTTGGGGGCCCGGCTAAATGGCTACACCTTC	CASSLDLGARLNGYTF
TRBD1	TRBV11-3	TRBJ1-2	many	TGTGCCAGCAGCAGGAACAGGGGGCAAGTTGGCTACACCTTC	CASSRNRGQVGYTF
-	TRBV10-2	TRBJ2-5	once	TGCGCCAGCGGGGACGGTCGGCAAGAGACCCAGTACTTC	CASGDGRQETQYF
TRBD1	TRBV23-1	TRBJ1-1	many	TGCGCCAGCAGCCAGAGGGACAGGGAGAACACTGAAGCTTTCTTT	CASSQRDRENTEAFF
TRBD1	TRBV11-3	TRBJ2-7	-	TGTGCCAGCAGCTCCGGACAGGGGGCGAGTAGCTCCTACGAGCAGTACTTC	CASSSGQGASSSYEQYF
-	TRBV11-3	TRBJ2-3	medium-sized	TGTGCCAGCAGCTTGGAAGGAGGGTATGGAGATACGCAGTATTTT	CASSLEGGYGDTQYF
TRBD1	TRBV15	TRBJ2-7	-	TGTGCCACCAGCAAGATCGGCGGGACAGGGGGTTTCTACGAGCAGTACTTC	CATSKIGGTGGFYEQYF
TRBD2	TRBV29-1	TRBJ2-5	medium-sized	TGCAGCGTTGACCGGGAGGGCCACGAGACCCAGTACTTC	CSVDREGHETQYF